This TCR beta chain was sequenced in a study of T cell clones after liver transplantation. Looking at the study overall: Three of the eight recipients were HCV-positive; the rest had non-autoimmune, non-viral transplant indications.

The CDR3 spans 17 residues. Germline V CDR1 and CDR2: MGHRA, YSYEKL. Trimming shortened V by 4 bases and J by 6 bases, and 22 bases separated the two germline ends. TCRdb's copy holds only in-frame clones and misses some; the assay was immunoSEQ multiplex PCR. The table lists tens of thousands of clones, roughly nine tenths of them singletons, with under 15% in the top ten. The starting material was CD8+ T cells from blood, obtained 12 months after liver transplant. This rearrangement joins TRBV4-1 to TRBJ2-1; D remains unclear. The clonotype originates from a human patient who received a liver transplant. The T cells may come from the graft donor. DNA of the CDR3: TGCGCCAGCAGCCCCTTGATGGGAAACCCAGGCAGCAATGAGCAGTTCTTC. This encodes CASSPLMGNPGSNEQFF.